This T cell receptor beta chain was sequenced for a study of blood T cell repertoires in COVID-19. The V segment lost 0 bases and the J segment 5 bases; nucleotides outside the gene matches: 9. This CDR3 is 16 amino acids long. The germline CDR1 and CDR2 sequences are SGHAT and FQNNGV. Per the study methods: The authors estimated nucleated cell counts from reference gene primer amplification. Method: immunoSEQ multiplex PCR; TCRdb's copy keeps in-frame clones and lacks some. D and trimming were read from the DNA, whereas the V and J calls and clone size are those reported in that table. The sample has a few hundred thousand clones; 80% to 90% are singletons. Grouping used clinical history reported by participants in a survey and questionnaire.

V usage is TRBV11-2 and J usage is TRBJ2-5; 7 bases are a match to TRBD2. Sequencing was performed on PBMCs or T cells enriched from blood (not recorded which). This sequence originates from a man younger than 40 who had recovered from COVID-19. The CDR3 is CASSLDAGGGWETQYF. As DNA, the CDR3 is TGTGCCAGCAGCTTAGACGCTGGGGGGGGTTGGGAGACCCAGTACTTC.